The present T cell receptor (beta chain) was sequenced within a study of molecular identifiers for immune sequencing clone quantification. The ends lost 5 bases at V and 1 base at J; junction bases unmatched: 7. The germline V gene has CDR1 MNHEY and CDR2 SMNVEV (reference sequence). The CDR3 covers 18 residues. This clonotype has at least ten counts. Listed TCR primers and previously described methods were used for bulk TCR libraries. MiXCR, applied by TCRdb to the PCR reads, yields one record per CDR3 protein. Here the sample spans under 600,000 distinct CDR3 sequences, approximately 25% being singletons.

The sequence was collected from a human donor in good health. Some libraries in this study had Jurkat cell RNA spiked in. The rearrangement uses TRBV27 and TRBJ2-4, with 14 bases that match TRBD2. Input material: naive CD8+ T cells from blood, with Jurkat cell RNA spiked in. Subset denoted: FACS-sorted CD8+CD4-CCR7+CD45RA+ naive T cells. The CDR3 sequence: CASSLRLAGGGAKNIQYF. The CDR3 DNA reads TGTGCCAGCAGTCTGAGACTAGCGGGAGGGGGTGCCAAAAACATTCAGTACTTC.